The T cell receptor (beta chain) described here comes from a study of blood T cells in healthy people across ages. The sample holds a few counts of this clonotype. It was with a sample-barcoded 5' primer and a J-beta primer mix that a second PCR of roughly 7 to 12 cycles was run. The study obtained at least 2.5 million CDR3-containing paired-end reads from every sample. TCRdb fed the 5' RACE reads into MiXCR, producing one record per CDR3 protein. This repertoire shows under 1,000,000 distinct CDR3 sequences, about 42% found once; its top ten account for 15% to 20%. Researchers collected about 9.1 milliliters of peripheral blood from every single donor. Per sample, a minimum of 6 million PBMCs were isolated. This TCR was sampled from a man older than 75 in good health. The sample taken for sequencing was blood.

Here the CDR3 reads CSVEDWTSGTYEQYF. The CDR3 bases are TGCAGCGTTGAAGATTGGACTAGCGGGACCTACGAGCAGTACTTC. This sequence joins TRBV29-1 and TRBJ2-7; TRBD2 matches 12 bases. This CDR3 comprises 15 residues. Germline trimming cut 0 bases from V and 2 bases from J; bases unmatched to any gene: 2. Germline values: CDR1 SQVTM, CDR2 ANQGSEA.